This T cell receptor beta chain is drawn from a study of control samples from healthy donors and cancer patients. Repertoires were generated with immunoSEQ multiplex PCR, while TCRdb's copy carries only in-frame clones and drops some. The sample holds 65,000 to 95,000 clones, around 87% seen once. V was trimmed by 4 bases and J by 3 bases, leaving 10 bases between them. The CDR3 loop spans 13 amino acids. The germline CDR1 and CDR2 sequences are SGHTA and FQGTGA. Input material: blood. This clonotype was sampled from a middle-aged man in good health. This chain uses TRBV7-3 with TRBJ2-7; D possibly uses TRBD1 or TRBD2 (5 bases each). CDR3 sequence: CASSSGPSYEQYF. CDR3 coding DNA: TGTGCCAGCAGCTCGGGACCCAGCTACGAGCAGTACTTC.